This TCR beta chain is from a study of blood T cell repertoires in COVID-19 (dated by TCRdb to the early 2020s). Turning to the overall study: Samples covering the acute and convalescent phases of COVID-19 were provided by collaborators in the United States, Italy and Spain. The material from the prospective study consisted of cDNA or gDNA derived from T cells, B-cell-depleted T cells, or PBMCs. The dataset comprised deeply sampled blood TCRbeta repertoires from subjects exposed to, actively infected with, or recovered from COVID-19. The repertoires were released in a freely available public database meant as a resource for research on the immune response to SARS-CoV-2. The samples were drawn from two sources: the first 160 participants of the ongoing ImmuneRACE study, and about 1,300 subjects contributed by 6 global collaborators. A de-identified subject ID, COVID-19 status, age in years and sex were almost always included in the sample metadata. HLA class I and class II types, where available, came from metadata supplied by the sample provider rather than from assay-based typing. Overall study results and their limits: How much clinical and demographic metadata was included differed by source and by participant, and the metadata was provided uncurated.

Notes on this clone: No cognate antigen has been identified for it. There are no base qualities to consult, and no much larger clone falls within one base.

TCRbeta CDR3 regions were amplified from genomic DNA using the immunoSEQ Assay, a bias-controlled multiplex PCR. Per the authors' processing: The number of nucleated cells in each sample was estimated by amplification of reference gene primers within the assay. To quantify the absolute abundance of each unique TCRbeta CDR3 rearrangement, sequence reads were collapsed and filtered. Productive Simpson clonality was computed per sample as the square root of Simpson's diversity index over productive rearrangements. This immuneACCESS table, as held by TCRdb, lists in-frame sequences with V and J called but not all clones. Of the missing ones, under half trace to an unresolved V gene in checked studies; the others have no known cause. From that table come the V and J calls and clone size; the DNA was used to work out D and trimming. For this sample the table gives fewer than 250,000 clones, of which just under 85% were detected only once. The biggest ten clones account for approximately 5.1% of the sample.

Relative to germline, V is missing 5 bases and J is missing 7 bases, with 12 bases of the junction outside any gene match. CDR1 and CDR2 are read off the germline V gene as MDHEN and SYDVKM. The CDR3 sequence holds 16 residues, the cysteine and phenylalanine included. Only the CDR3 DNA stays, 48 bases, in frame from base 1. Each collaborating institution followed its own protocols to collect whole blood in K2EDTA tubes. Collaborator samples were shipped for TCRbeta analysis as frozen whole blood, isolated PBMCs, or DNA extracted from either sample type. What was sequenced was peripheral blood. The sequence was collected from a woman in her sixties or seventies with active or convalescent COVID-19. The receptor chain draws on TRBV28 and TRBJ2-1, and TRBD2 matches 9 of the central bases. The CDR3 amino acid sequence is: CASSPQVAGAVNEQFF. The DNA sequence is given as TGTGCCAGCAGTCCCCAAGTAGCGGGAGCGGTGAATGAGCAGTTCTTC.